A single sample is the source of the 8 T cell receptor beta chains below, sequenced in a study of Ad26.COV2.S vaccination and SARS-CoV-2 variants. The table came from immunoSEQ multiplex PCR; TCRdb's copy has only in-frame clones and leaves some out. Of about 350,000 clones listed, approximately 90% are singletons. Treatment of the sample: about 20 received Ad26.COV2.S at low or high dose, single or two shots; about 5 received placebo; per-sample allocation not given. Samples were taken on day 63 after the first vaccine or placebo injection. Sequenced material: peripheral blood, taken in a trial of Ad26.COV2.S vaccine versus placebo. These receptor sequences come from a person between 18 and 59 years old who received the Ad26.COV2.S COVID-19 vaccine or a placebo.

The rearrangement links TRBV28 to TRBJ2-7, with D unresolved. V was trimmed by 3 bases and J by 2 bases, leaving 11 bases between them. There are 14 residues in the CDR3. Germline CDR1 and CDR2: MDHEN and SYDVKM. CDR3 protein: CASSFLLSAYEQYF. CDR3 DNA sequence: TGTGCCAGCAGTTTTTTACTTAGTGCCTACGAGCAGTACTTC.

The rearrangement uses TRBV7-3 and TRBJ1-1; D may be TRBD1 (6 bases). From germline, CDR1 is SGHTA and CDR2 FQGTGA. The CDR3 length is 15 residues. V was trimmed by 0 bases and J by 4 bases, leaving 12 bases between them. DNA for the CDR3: TGTGCCAGCAGCTTAACTGGGGGCCAGACCACTGAAGCTTTCTTT. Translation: CASSLTGGQTTEAFF.

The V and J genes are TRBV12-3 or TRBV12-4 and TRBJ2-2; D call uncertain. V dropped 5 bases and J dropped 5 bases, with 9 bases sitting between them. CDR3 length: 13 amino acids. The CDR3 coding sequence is TGTGCCAGCAGTACAGACCTTACCGGGGAGCTGTTTTTT. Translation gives CASSTDLTGELFF.

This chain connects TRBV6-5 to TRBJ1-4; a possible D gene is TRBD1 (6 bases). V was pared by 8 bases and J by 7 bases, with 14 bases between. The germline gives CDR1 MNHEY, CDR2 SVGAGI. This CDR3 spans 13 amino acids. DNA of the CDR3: TGTGCCAGCTCCGAGGGGGGTTCTGAAAAACTGTTTTTT. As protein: CASSEGGSEKLFF.

The chain's CDR3 is CASSLEAGIQETQYF. Here the CDR3 DNA reads TGTGCCAGCAGCTTAGAGGCAGGGATCCAGGAGACCCAGTACTTC. The chain uses TRBV7-9 and TRBJ2-5, with a weak D call TRBD1 (5 bases). CDR1 and CDR2 from the germline V gene are SEHNR and FQNEAQ (reference sequence). The CDR3 extends over 15 amino acids. Trimming took off 1 base at V and 5 bases at J, with 14 bases between the two ends.

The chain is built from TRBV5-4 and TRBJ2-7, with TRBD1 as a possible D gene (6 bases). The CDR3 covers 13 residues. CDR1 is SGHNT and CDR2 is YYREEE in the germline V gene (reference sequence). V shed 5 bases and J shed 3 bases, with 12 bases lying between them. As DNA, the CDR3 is TGTGCCAGCAGTTATACAGGGTTCTACGAGCAGTACTTC. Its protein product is CASSYTGFYEQYF.

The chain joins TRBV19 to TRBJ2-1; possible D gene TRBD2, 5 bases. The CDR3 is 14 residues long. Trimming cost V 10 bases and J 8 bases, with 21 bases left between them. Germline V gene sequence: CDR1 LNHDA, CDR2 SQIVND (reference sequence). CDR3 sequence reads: CATTREGRSDEQFF. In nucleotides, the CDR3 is TGTGCCACTACCCGCGAGGGCCGGAGCGATGAGCAGTTCTTC.

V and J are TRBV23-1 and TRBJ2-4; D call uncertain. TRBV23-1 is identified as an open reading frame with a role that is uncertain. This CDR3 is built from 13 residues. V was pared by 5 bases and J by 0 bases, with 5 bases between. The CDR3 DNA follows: TGCGCCAGCAGTGACTTAGCCAAAAACATTCAGTACTTC. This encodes CASSDLAKNIQYF.